This T cell receptor beta chain was profiled in a study of T cell responses to AZD1222 COVID-19 vaccine. The study, taken as a whole, reports: Donors, mostly white British, included more females; clonal diversity was possibly underestimated. The study found vaccine-associated CD4 TCRs spanning spike, dominant at 160-218 and 743-854. After the peak T cell response, and only then, were repertoires sampled.

Libraries were prepared by immunoSEQ multiplex PCR; TCRdb keeps only in-frame clonotypes and omits some of them. The sample holds roughly 120,000 clones, about 90% seen once. As to this clone: What it binds is unknown.

Trimming pared 7 bases from V and 1 base from J, leaving 6 bases between. This CDR3 is built from 12 residues. Per germline, CDR1 KGHDR and CDR2 SFDVKD. The material sequenced was peripheral blood, taken on day 0 of AZD1222 vaccination. This receptor was obtained from an adult in good health. The rearrangement uses TRBV24-1 and TRBJ1-1; weak D call: TRBD1 (5 bases). The DNA of the CDR3 is TGTGCCACCAGGGGGGGGAACACTGAAGCTTTCTTT. It codes for CATRGGNTEAFF.